This note documents a single TCR beta chain sequence. The record originates from a study of blood T cell repertoires in COVID-19. The overall study: Both acute and convalescent COVID-19 samples were obtained from the United States, Italy and Spain.

Under the authors' procedure: By means of reference gene primer amplification, nucleated cell counts were estimated. The data were produced by immunoSEQ multiplex PCR, yet TCRdb's version contains in-frame clones alone and is incomplete. V, J and clone size are taken as reported in that table, and D and trimming were inferred from the DNA itself. Seen here are hundreds of thousands of clones, over 80% observed once, and the top ten hold roughly 10%. The CDR3 is made up of 13 amino acids. The germline gives CDR1 LNHDA, CDR2 SQIVND (reference sequence). Between the trimmed V and J ends, which lost 7 bases and 1 base, there was a span of 10 bases. The Seattle patients, enrolled during active infection, were followed longitudinally.

The receptor was isolated from a woman in her 70s with COVID-19, enrolled during active disease. The specimen was peripheral blood. The chain couples TRBV19 to TRBJ1-2, with D unresolved. The CDR3 protein is CASKQLLNYGYTF. The DNA for the CDR3 is TGTGCCAGTAAACAGCTCCTTAACTATGGCTACACCTTC.